Given below is one TCR beta chain in context. Its specificity is not known. The data originate from a study of early T cells in non-severe SARS-CoV-2 infection. Study-wide results and limits: The VDJdb matching leaned toward anti-spike CD8 responses and overlooked private and CD4 specificities.

TCRdb re-analysed the 5' RACE reads in MiXCR, keeping a single row per CDR3 protein. The sample holds some 50,000 distinct CDR3 sequences; about 9.7% are singletons and the top ten take 4% to 4.5%. The sample taken for sequencing was whole blood. The TCR originated in an adult who was a healthcare worker with PCR-confirmed SARS-CoV-2 infection or an uninfected control (not recorded which).

The CDR3 protein is CASSLEQGYYGYTF. The CDR3 DNA reads as TGCGCCAGCAGCTTGGAACAGGGATACTATGGCTACACCTTC. The V gene is TRBV5-1, the J gene TRBJ1-2, with D maybe TRBD1 (6 bases). CDR1 and CDR2 from the germline V gene are SGHRS and YFSETQ. V gave up 0 bases and J gave up 3 bases, with 9 bases separating them. The CDR3 loop spans 14 amino acids.